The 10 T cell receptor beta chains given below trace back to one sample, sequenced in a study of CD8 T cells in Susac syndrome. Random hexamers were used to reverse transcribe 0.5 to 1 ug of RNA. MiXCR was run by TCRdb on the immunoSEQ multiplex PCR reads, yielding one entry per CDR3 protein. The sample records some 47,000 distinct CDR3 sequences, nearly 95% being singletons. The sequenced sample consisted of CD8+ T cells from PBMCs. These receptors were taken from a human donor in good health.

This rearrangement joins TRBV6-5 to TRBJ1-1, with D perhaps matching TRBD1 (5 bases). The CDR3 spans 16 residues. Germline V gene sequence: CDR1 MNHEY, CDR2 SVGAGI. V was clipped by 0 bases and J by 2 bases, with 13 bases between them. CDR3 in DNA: TGTGCCAGCAGTTACTCCCTGGGGGGTCCAAACACTGAAGCTTTCTTT. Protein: CASSYSLGGPNTEAFF.

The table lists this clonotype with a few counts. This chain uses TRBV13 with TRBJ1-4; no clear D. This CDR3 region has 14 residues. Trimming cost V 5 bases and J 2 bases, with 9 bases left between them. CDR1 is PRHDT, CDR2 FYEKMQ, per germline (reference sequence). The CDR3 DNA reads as TGTGCCAGCAGCCCGGGTATCACTAATGAAAAACTGTTTTTT. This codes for CASSPGITNEKLFF.

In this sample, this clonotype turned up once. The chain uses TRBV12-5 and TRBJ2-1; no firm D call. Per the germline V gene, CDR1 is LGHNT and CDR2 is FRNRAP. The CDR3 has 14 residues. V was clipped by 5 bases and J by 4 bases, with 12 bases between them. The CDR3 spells CASGPSLSYNEQFF. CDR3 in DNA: TGTGCTAGTGGTCCCTCTTTGTCTTACAATGAGCAGTTCTTC.

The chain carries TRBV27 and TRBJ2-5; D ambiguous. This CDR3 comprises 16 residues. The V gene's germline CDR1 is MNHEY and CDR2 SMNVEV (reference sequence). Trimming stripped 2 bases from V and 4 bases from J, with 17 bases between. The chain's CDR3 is CASSLLPVLHLETQYF. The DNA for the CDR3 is TGTGCCAGCAGTTTACTACCCGTACTCCATTTAGAGACCCAGTACTTC.

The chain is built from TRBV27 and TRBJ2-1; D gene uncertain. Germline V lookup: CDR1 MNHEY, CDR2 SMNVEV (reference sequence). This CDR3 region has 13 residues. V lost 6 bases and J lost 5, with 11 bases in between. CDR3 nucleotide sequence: TGTGCCAGCAGCTTGACCAGGAACAATGAGCAGTTCTTC. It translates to CASSLTRNNEQFF.

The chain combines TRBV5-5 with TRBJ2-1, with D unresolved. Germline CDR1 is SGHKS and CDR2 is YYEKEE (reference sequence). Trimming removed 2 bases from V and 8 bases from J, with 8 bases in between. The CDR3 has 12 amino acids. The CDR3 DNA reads TGTGCCAGCAGCTTTAACCGCGATGAGCAGTTCTTC. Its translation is CASSFNRDEQFF.

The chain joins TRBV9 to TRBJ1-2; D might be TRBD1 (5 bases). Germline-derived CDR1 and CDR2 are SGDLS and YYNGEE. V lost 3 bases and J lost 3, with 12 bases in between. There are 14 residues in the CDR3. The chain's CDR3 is CASSDGGKDYGYTF. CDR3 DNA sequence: TGTGCCAGCAGCGATGGGGGAAAGGACTATGGCTACACCTTC.

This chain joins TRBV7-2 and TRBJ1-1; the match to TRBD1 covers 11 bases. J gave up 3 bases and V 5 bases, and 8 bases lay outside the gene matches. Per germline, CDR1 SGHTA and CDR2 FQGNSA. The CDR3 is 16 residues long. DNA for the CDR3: TGTGCCAGCAGCAGAACAGGACAGGGGGCTTACACTGAAGCTTTCTTT. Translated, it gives CASSRTGQGAYTEAFF.

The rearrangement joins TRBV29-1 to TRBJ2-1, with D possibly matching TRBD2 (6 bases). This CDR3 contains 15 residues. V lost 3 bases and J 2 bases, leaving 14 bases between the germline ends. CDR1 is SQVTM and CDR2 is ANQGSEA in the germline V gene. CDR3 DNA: TGCAGCGTTGAGGGGGAGGAGGATACCTACAATGAGCAGTTCTTC. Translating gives CSVEGEEDTYNEQFF.

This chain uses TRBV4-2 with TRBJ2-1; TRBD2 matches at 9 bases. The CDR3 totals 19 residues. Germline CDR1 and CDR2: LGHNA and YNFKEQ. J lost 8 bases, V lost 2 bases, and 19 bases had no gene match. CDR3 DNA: TGTGCCAGCAGCCAACGGTCGGCGGGAGGGCCCTCCCACATGGATGAGCAGTTCTTC. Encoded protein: CASSQRSAGGPSHMDEQFF.